At least ten counts were recorded for the clone carrying this T cell receptor beta chain. The target antigen is unknown. This CDR3 spans 14 amino acids. Per germline, CDR1 MNHEY and CDR2 SVGAGI. Trimming removed 6 bases from V and 3 bases from J; junction bases left unmatched: 4. Patients picked for sequencing had shown CD8+CD57+ cell expansion detected by flow cytometry. Everyone among the patients had severe acquired aplastic anemia. This sample stems from a study of CD8+CD57+ T cells in acquired aplastic anemia. Looking at the study overall: Sorted CD4+ and CD8+ cells gave a mean 3.2 ug DNA, range 0.2 to 27.4 ug. The study's findings and limits: Significant differences in CD8+ Simpson's diversity were not observed between patients and controls. Roughly 31 CD8+ CDR3 sequences were shared between patients and controls.

Genomic DNA, the template, was used for profiling of the TCR beta VDJ and CDR3. Via MiXCR, TCRdb re-called the reads, giving one row per CDR3 protein. In the table there are a few hundred thousand distinct CDR3 sequences, under 50% of which are singletons. Sequenced material: sorted CD4+, CD8+, or CD8+CD57+ T cells (not recorded which) from PBMCs. This sequence originates from a human donor with aplastic anemia. This sequence joins TRBV6-5 and TRBJ2-3; 9 bases match TRBD1. CDR3 DNA: TGTGCCAGCAGAACGGGACAGGGAACAGATACGCAGTATTTT. The encoded protein is CASRTGQGTDTQYF.